These T cell receptor beta chains were read from a single sample in a study of identical twins. One entry per CDR3 protein, called by TCRdb with MiXCR from the 5' RACE reads. The sample shows about 570,000 distinct CDR3 sequences, nearly 10% of them seen only once. These data also formed part of another study, on yellow fever vaccine responses in identical twins.

Sequencing was done on a sample of PBMCs. These receptors all stem from a young woman in good health. CDR3s include the opening cysteine and the closing phenylalanine or tryptophan. A D gene is named only where the DNA matches it firmly. Rows may omit the clone size; those that give it use once, few, many or a size class.

size,J,V,D,DNA,CDR3
NA,TRBJ2-1,TRBV7-2,TRBD2,TGTGCCAGCAGCTTAACAGGGGGGGTAGCGGGAGGGCAGGGGAAGTTCTTC,CASSLTGGVAGGQGKFF
many,TRBJ2-5,TRBV27,TRBD2,TGTGCCAGCAGCCTTCGGCTAGCGGGAGAGACCCAGTACTTC,CASSLRLAGETQYF
many,TRBJ2-7,TRBV27,TRBD1,TGTGCCAGCAGAACGGGACAGGGGGCTTCCGAGCAGTACTTC,CASRTGQGASEQYF
few,TRBJ2-7,TRBV5-6,NA,TGTGCCAGCAGCATCGGATCAGGTCCCTACGAGCAGTACTTC,CASSIGSGPYEQYF
many,TRBJ2-7,TRBV28,TRBD1,TGTGCCAGCAGTTCTCCGGGACAGATTTACGAGCAGTACTTC,CASSSPGQIYEQYF
NA,TRBJ2-7,TRBV7-9,TRBD1,TGTGCCAGCACGGGGAGGCAGGGGGCGACGTCCTACGAGCAGTACTTC,CASTGRQGATSYEQYF
many,TRBJ2-2,TRBV29-1,NA,TGCAGCGTTGTAAACGGGGAGCTGTTTTTT,CSVVNGELFF
NA,TRBJ2-7,TRBV7-3,NA,TGTGCCAGCAGCCCCGCCCCATACTCAGGTTACGAGCAGTACTTC,CASSPAPYSGYEQYF
many,TRBJ2-7,TRBV4-1,TRBD1,TGCGCCAGCAGCCCCTGGGCAGGGGGCGCCGTAATGACCGAGCAGTACTTC,CASSPWAGGAVMTEQYF
NA,TRBJ2-2,TRBV7-9,NA,TGTGCCAGCAGCTCCACACGACAGGGAGGCGGGGAGCTGTTTTTT,CASSSTRQGGGELFF
many,TRBJ2-1,TRBV28,NA,TGTGCCAGCACCCTAATCTGGCAGGACCCATGGTATGAGCAGTTCTTC,CASTLIWQDPWYEQFF
many,TRBJ1-5,TRBV2,TRBD1,TGTGCCAGCACAGAGGGACAGGGGGCAAGGCAGCCCCAGCATTTT,CASTEGQGARQPQHF
few,TRBJ1-4,TRBV15,TRBD1,TGTGCCACCAACCGGGACAGGGGAACAAAACTGTTTTTT,CATNRDRGTKLFF
few,TRBJ2-7,TRBV20-1,NA,TGCAGTGCTATACACTACCCCCCGGGAGTACGGTACGAGCAGTACTTC,CSAIHYPPGVRYEQYF
few,TRBJ1-5,TRBV3-1,NA,TGTGCCAGCAGCGGAGAGAATCAGCCCCAGCATTTT,CASSGENQPQHF
NA,TRBJ2-1,TRBV3-1,NA,TGTGCCAGCAGCCAAGTGAAGGGCGGGCAGTTCTTC,CASSQVKGGQFF
few,TRBJ1-2,TRBV29-1,NA,TGCAGCGTTCAGGGTGGCTATGGCTACACCTTC,CSVQGGYGYTF
many,TRBJ2-7,TRBV7-9,TRBD2,TGTGCCAGCAGCTGGTTTGGACTAGCGGGAGGGTACGAGCAGTACTTC,CASSWFGLAGGYEQYF
many,TRBJ2-2,TRBV28,TRBD1,TGTGCCAGCAGTCTAAGACAGGGTAGCAGCACCGGGGAGCTGTTTTTT,CASSLRQGSSTGELFF
few,TRBJ2-3,TRBV29-1,TRBD2,TGCAGCGTTGACCCCGCTGTTGATAGCGGGAGCACAGATACGCAGTATTTT,CSVDPAVDSGSTDTQYF
NA,TRBJ1-1,TRBV12-3/TRBV12-4,NA,TGTGCCAGCACAACAGGGCGAGGAATGAACACTGAAGCTTTCTTT,CASTTGRGMNTEAFF
NA,TRBJ2-1,TRBV12-3/TRBV12-4,TRBD2,TGTGCCAGCAGTTTGGGCGGGAGGGGCCTTGGTGAGCAGTTCTTC,CASSLGGRGLGEQFF
few,TRBJ2-1,TRBV11-2,NA,TGTGCCAGCAGCTTAGGGGAACGAGGTACTGAGCAGTTCTTC,CASSLGERGTEQFF
few,TRBJ2-1,TRBV14,TRBD1,TGTGCCAGCAGCCGCCATCCGGGACAGGGCTTTAATGAGCAGTTCTTC,CASSRHPGQGFNEQFF